This T cell receptor (beta chain) was identified during a study of circulating CD8 cells and anti-PD-1 response in melanoma. About the research overall: Responders had complete or partial responses; non-responders had stable or progressive disease. Study-wide findings and caveats: Patients included both untreated and previously treated individuals. Diversity ranked highest in DNEG and lowest in TIGIT subsets.

Sorting of live CD3+CD8+TCRalphabeta+ cells by PD-1 and/or TIGIT gave four subsets. The length of the CDR3 is 17 residues. Trimming stripped 6 bases from V and 2 bases from J, with 19 bases between. Germline-derived CDR1 and CDR2 are KGHSH and LQKENI. This clonotype is labeled as medium-sized. Its target is unknown. Each library started from 15 ng of total RNA using the QIAseq Immune Repertoire TCR panel. TCRdb processed the reads anew with MiXCR; each CDR3 protein has one entry. In the table there are 1,200 or so distinct CDR3 sequences, roughly 9.8% of which are singletons. This receptor was identified in a human donor with melanoma. Here the sequenced sample was CD8+ T cells from PBMCs, taken at baseline or after one month of anti-PD-1 therapy (not recorded which). This rearrangement joins TRBV18 to TRBJ1-4; D is possibly TRBD1 (6 bases). This chain's CDR3 is CASSPREGGSTNEKLFF. The CDR3 nucleotides read TGTGCCAGCTCCCCCCGGGAGGGGGGGTCGACTAATGAAAAACTGTTTTTT.